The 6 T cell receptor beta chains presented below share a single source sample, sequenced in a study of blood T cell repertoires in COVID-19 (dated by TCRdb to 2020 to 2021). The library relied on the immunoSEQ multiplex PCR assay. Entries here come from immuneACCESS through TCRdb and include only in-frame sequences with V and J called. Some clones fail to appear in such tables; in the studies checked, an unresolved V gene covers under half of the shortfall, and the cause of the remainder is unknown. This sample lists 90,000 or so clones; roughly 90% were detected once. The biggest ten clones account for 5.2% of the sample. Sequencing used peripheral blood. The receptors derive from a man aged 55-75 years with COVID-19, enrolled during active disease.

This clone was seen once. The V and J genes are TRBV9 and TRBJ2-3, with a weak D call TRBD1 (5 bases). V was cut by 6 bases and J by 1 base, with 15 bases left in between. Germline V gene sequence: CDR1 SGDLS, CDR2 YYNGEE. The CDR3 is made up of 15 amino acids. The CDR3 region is CASTLGPIGTDTQYF. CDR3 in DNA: TGTGCCAGCACCCTGGGGCCGATCGGCACAGATACGCAGTATTTT.

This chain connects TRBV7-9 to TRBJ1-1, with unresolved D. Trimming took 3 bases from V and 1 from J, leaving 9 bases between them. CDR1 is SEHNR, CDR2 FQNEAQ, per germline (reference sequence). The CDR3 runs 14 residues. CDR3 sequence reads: CASSFMSRNTEAFF. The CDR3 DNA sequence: TGTGCCAGCAGCTTTATGTCTCGGAACACTGAAGCTTTCTTT.

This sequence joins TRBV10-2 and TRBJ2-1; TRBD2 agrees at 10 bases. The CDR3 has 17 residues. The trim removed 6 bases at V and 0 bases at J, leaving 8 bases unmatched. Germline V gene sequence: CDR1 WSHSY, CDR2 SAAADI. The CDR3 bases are TGCGCCAGCAGGGATAGCGGGAGGCGCAGCTCCTACAATGAGCAGTTCTTC. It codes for CASRDSGRRSSYNEQFF.

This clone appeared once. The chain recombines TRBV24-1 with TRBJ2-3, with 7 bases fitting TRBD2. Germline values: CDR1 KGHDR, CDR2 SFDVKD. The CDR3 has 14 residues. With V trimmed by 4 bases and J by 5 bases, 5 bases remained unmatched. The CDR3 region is CATSDPGGGDTQYF. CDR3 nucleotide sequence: TGTGCCACCAGTGACCCTGGGGGGGGAGATACGCAGTATTTT.

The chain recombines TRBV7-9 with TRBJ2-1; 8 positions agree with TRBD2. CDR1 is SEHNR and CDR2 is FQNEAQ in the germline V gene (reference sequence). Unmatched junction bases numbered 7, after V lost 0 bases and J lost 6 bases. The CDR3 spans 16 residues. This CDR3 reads CASSLALSGRGNEQFF. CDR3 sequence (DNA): TGTGCCAGCAGCTTAGCCCTCAGCGGGAGAGGCAATGAGCAGTTCTTC.

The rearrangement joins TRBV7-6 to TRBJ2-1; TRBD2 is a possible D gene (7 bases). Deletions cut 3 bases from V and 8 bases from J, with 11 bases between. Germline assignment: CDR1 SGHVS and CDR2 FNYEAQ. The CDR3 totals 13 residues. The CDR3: CASSFGGRDEQFF. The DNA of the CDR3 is TGTGCCAGCAGCTTCGGGGGGCGGGATGAGCAGTTCTTC.